This T cell receptor (beta chain) emerged from a study of immune heterogeneity within non-small cell lung tumors (dated by TCRdb to 2017 to 2018). Regarding the research as a whole: By histology, a handful of squamous cell carcinomas, about nine non-squamous carcinomas and 1 tumor not otherwise specified were included. To look at intratumoral immune heterogeneity, the study ran whole-exome sequencing, RNA-seq and TCR beta repertoire sequencing on several spatially distinct regions taken from every NSCLC tumor. TCR repertoires were analyzed from some 59 tumor loci of approximately 15 patients, whereas transcriptome data were available for only around 42 loci from eleven to twelve patients. Binding of neoantigens to the HLA alleles of each patient was predicted with netMHCpan-3.0 for mutant peptides of 8 to 11 amino acids. What the study reported, not specific to this receptor: A moderate positive correlation (R about 0.35), which was statistically significant, linked local T-cell repertoire clonality to local tumor mutational burden. High-frequency TCR beta clonotypes were largely distinct between individual patients. Within a patient, identical dominant CDR3B clonotypes were found to recur across loci, yet unique high-frequency clones were also harbored in different tumor locations.

Based on the germline V gene, the CDR1 and CDR2 sequences are SGHNT and YENEEA. The CDR3 covers 15 residues, taking in both the cysteine and the phenylalanine. CDR3 DNA is the only sequence kept; it has 45 bases, read in frame from the first base. V and J lose 7 bases and 4 bases, and a span of 18 bases separates them. For the TCR template, genomic DNA was extracted from bulk tumor tissue, and approximately 540 ng of gDNA was amplified for each sample. Multiple biopsies per primary tumor were taken during surgery, spaced as far apart as possible within the tumor mass. Patients in the study cohort, which was described as untreated, were newly diagnosed NSCLC cases going through curative surgery. The donor group was made up of 15 or so newly diagnosed non-small cell lung cancer patients undergoing surgery with curative intent. Two independent pathologists examined the resected tumor masses. Only DNA and RNA samples of high quality went on to sequencing.

The TCR beta CDR3 region was amplified with a multiplex PCR system whose first round of around 11 cycles used 32 V-gene forward primers and 13 J-gene reverse primers. First-round PCR used a QIAGEN Multiplex PCR Kit, and primer sequences were filed in Chinese patent CN105087789A. Illumina universal primers were added in a second PCR round performed with the Phusion High-Fidelity PCR Kit. Sequencing of the TCR libraries was done on the Illumina HiSeq X Ten platform in paired-end mode with a 151 bp read length. The paper's data handling went like this. Cutadapt was used to discard reads without multiplex PCR primers, PEAR merged the read pairs, and MiXCR with default settings called the CDR3 regions. Repertoire diversity was assessed by Shannon entropy, and clonality was calculated as one minus the Shannon entropy divided by the ln of the count of productive unique sequences. Clonotypes at a frequency of at least 0.5% were defined as dominant or high-frequency T-cell clones. TCRdb took the public reads, trimmed them with fastp at Q25, ran MiXCR for clone calling and kept in-frame beta chains. Identical CDR3 proteins give one entry, which carries the most common genes and DNA. The V and J calls were not made by the authors but by TCRdb's processing. This sample holds some 21,000 distinct CDR3 sequences; around 30% were observed only once. The ten largest clones add up to about 4.5% of the sample.

This clonotype was detected a few times. The target of this receptor is not known. Base qualities are not at hand, and no much larger clone is one base apart. This chain joins TRBV11-3 to TRBJ2-3; TRBD1 could be the D gene, as 7 bases match. Material for sequencing was lung tumor tissue. The origin of this receptor is a man aged 40-49 years with non-small cell lung cancer. CDR3 loop: CASTPQGGEADTQYF. The DNA sequence reads TGTGCCAGCACCCCTCAGGGGGGAGAAGCAGATACGCAGTATTTT. Where the CDR3 stops, the reference TRBV11-3 and TRBJ2-3 genes take over; the full variable domain is EAGVVQSPRYKIIEKKQPVAFWCNPISGHNTLYWYLQNLGQGPELLIRYENEEAVDDSQLPKDRFSAERLKGVDSTLKIQPAELGDSAVYLCASTPQGGEADTQYFGPGTRLTVL.